A single sample is the source of the 9 T cell receptor beta chains below, sequenced in a study of response to subunit inactivated influenza vaccine. From the RT-PCR reads, TCRdb called clonotypes with MiXCR, one entry per CDR3 protein. This sample has roughly 500,000 distinct CDR3 sequences, with 16% found just once. This material consisted of CD4+ T cells sorted from PBMCs, taken less than 30 months after vaccination. Every receptor here comes from a man aged 50 to 69 who received an inactivated influenza vaccine.

This clonotype was observed at least ten times. The junction does not match germline at one end; this may be a read error. V gene TRBV7-7 combines with J gene TRBJ2-2, with TRBD1 identical over 8 bases. Germline values: CDR1 SSHAT, CDR2 FNYEAQ (reference sequence). There are 14 residues in the CDR3. The CDR3, as DNA: TGTGCCAGCAGCTTAGGTGATAAGACAGGGGTGCTGTTTTTT. Protein: CASSLGDKTGVLFF.

The CDR3 nucleotides read TGTGCCAGCACTTTTGGGTATGAGCAGTTCTTC. Translating gives CASTFGYEQFF. The chain combines TRBV6-1 with TRBJ2-1; D not certain. The V and J ends lost 7 bases and 8 bases respectively, with 9 bases between them. Germline assignment: CDR1 MNHNS and CDR2 SASEGT. The CDR3 length is 11 residues.

The V call is TRBV7-2, the J call TRBJ2-3, with D possibly matching TRBD2 (6 bases). The germline gives CDR1 SGHTA, CDR2 FQGNSA. V lost 5 bases, J lost 4 bases, and 19 bases lay in between. The CDR3 has 16 residues. CDR3 protein: CASSPPGRRGSDTQYF. The CDR3 DNA sequence: TGTGCCAGCAGCCCCCCGGGACGGAGGGGCTCAGATACGCAGTATTTT.

This clonotype was counted at least ten times. The rearrangement links TRBV4-3 to TRBJ1-1, with TRBD1 matching 7 bases. CDR1 and CDR2 (germline): LGHNA, YSLEER. The V segment lost 0 bases and the J segment 1 base; nucleotides outside the gene matches: 5. The CDR3 consists of 16 residues. The CDR3 spells CASSQDIGTANTEAFF. CDR3 coding DNA: TGCGCCAGCAGCCAAGATATAGGGACAGCGAACACTGAAGCTTTCTTT.

This clonotype was counted many times. The chain carries TRBV4-3 and TRBJ2-1, with a tentative D call TRBD2 (6 bases). Trimming took 1 base from V and 8 from J, leaving 15 bases between them. This CDR3 has 15 residues. Germline CDR1 LGHNA, CDR2 YSLEER. CDR3 in DNA: TGCGCCAGCAGCCAAGCTTCTCAAACGGGGGATGAGCAGTTCTTC. Its translation is CASSQASQTGDEQFF.

This clonotype was seen a single time. The rearrangement links TRBV7-2 to TRBJ1-4, with unresolved D. Germline V gene lookup returns CDR1 SGHTA and CDR2 FQGNSA. Trimming cost V 2 bases and J 8 bases, with 15 bases left between them. The CDR3 spans 15 residues. The CDR3 sequence: CASSLNYDPGEKLFF. The DNA for the CDR3 is TGTGCCAGCAGCTTAAATTACGATCCTGGGGAAAAACTGTTTTTT. Full variable domain (outside the CDR3, taken from reference TRBV7-2 and TRBJ1-4): GAGVSQSPSNKVTEKGKDVELRCDPISGHTALYWYRQSLGQGLEFLIYFQGNSAPDKSGLPSDRFSAERTGGSVSTLTIQRTQQEDSAVYLCASSLNYDPGEKLFFGSGTQLSVL.

This clonotype appeared many times. The CDR3 DNA reads TGTGCCAGCAGCAAAGACAGGGGCTTTGAAAAACTGTTTTTT. Translation: CASSKDRGFEKLFF. The chain combines TRBV21-1 with TRBJ1-4; the table assigns TRBD1, which was not confirmed against the DNA. TRBV21-1 is annotated as a pseudogene. The length of the CDR3 is 14 residues.

The chain has TRBV5-6 and TRBJ2-1, with 10 bases aligning to TRBD2. V lost 8 bases, J lost 3 bases, and 8 bases stayed unmatched. The CDR3 covers 15 residues. Germline values: CDR1 SGHDT, CDR2 YYEEEE. CDR3: CARGPGTSVYNEQFF. The DNA of the CDR3 is TGTGCCAGGGGCCCCGGGACTAGCGTCTACAATGAGCAGTTCTTC.

This clonotype occurred a few times. The chain joins TRBV7-2 to TRBJ2-3; 8 nucleotides match TRBD1. The CDR3 loop spans 16 amino acids. The germline CDR1 and CDR2 sequences are SGHTA and FQGNSA. The J segment lost 1 base and the V segment lost 5 bases, leaving 8 bases of the junction unmatched. The CDR3, as DNA: TGTGCCAGCAGCCCGTGGGGGACAGGAGGCACAGATACGCAGTATTTT. It codes for CASSPWGTGGTDTQYF.